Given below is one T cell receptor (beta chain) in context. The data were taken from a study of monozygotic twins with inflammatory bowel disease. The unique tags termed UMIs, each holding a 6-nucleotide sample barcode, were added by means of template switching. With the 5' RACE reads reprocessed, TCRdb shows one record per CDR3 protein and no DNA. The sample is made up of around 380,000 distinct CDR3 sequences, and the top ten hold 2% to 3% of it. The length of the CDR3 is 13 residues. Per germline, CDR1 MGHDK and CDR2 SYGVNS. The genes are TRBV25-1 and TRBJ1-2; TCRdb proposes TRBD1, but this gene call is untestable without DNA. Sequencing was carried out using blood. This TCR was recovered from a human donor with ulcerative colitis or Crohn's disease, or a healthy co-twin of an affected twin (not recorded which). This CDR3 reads CASSEQGWYGYTF.